The 10 T cell receptor beta chains below come from one sample, sequenced in a study of CD8+ T cells in alopecia areata. Documented treatment: oral pan-JAK inhibitor, 5-10 mg twice daily. Sequencing used cDNA as its template, made by extracting RNA and reverse transcribing it. Assay used: immunoSEQ multiplex PCR; TCRdb lists only in-frame clones, some missing. The repertoire holds approximately 210,000 clones, with about three fifths as singletons. Sample: CD4+ T cells sorted from blood, taken at week 4, from a patient treated with tofacitinib. These receptors all come from a human donor with alopecia areata.

This clone turned up a few times. The rearrangement joins TRBV4-2 to TRBJ1-4; 11 nucleotides line up with TRBD1. The CDR3 is made up of 15 amino acids. Trimming cost V 1 base and J 7 bases; bases outside gene matches: 2. The V gene's germline CDR1 is LGHNA and CDR2 YNFKEQ. The CDR3 DNA is TGTGCCAGCAGCCAAGGAGGGACAGGGGGTGAAAAACTGTTTTTT. Translation gives CASSQGGTGGEKLFF.

J is TRBJ2-7 and V is TRBV11-2, with TRBD1 matching over 11 bases. Germline-derived CDR1 and CDR2 are SGHAT and FQNNGV. The CDR3 totals 14 residues. J gave up 6 bases and V 3 bases, and 4 bases lay outside the gene matches. CDR3 residues: CASSFGQGAGEQYF. CDR3 nucleotides: TGTGCCAGCAGCTTTGGACAGGGGGCTGGCGAGCAGTACTTC.

The chain carries TRBV4-3 and TRBJ2-7; D is ambiguous. V dropped 6 bases and J dropped 3 bases, with 9 bases sitting between them. Germline-derived CDR1 and CDR2 are LGHNA and YSLEER. The CDR3 is made up of 12 amino acids. CDR3 DNA: TGCGCCAGCAGTAAAGACCGCTACGAGCAGTACTTC. Translation gives CASSKDRYEQYF.

The gene calls are TRBV6-5 and TRBJ2-2, with 10 bases aligning to TRBD2. The germline CDR1 and CDR2 sequences are MNHEY and SVGAGI. The CDR3 covers 15 residues. Unmatched junction bases numbered 6, after V lost 7 bases and J lost 4 bases. In DNA, the CDR3 is TGTGCCAGCACCCAAACTAGCGGGGTCACCGGGGAGCTGTTTTTT. Its protein is CASTQTSGVTGELFF.

This clone has a handful of counts. The chain employs TRBV29-1 and TRBJ2-7, with a weak D call TRBD2 (5 bases). V lost 7 bases and J 0 bases, leaving 16 bases between the germline ends. The CDR3 consists of 14 residues. Per the germline V gene, CDR1 is SQVTM and CDR2 is ANQGSEA. The CDR3 nucleotides are TGCAGCGCGCGAGGGCAGTCTGACTCCTACGAGCAGTACTTC. It encodes CSARGQSDSYEQYF.

This clone was counted between two and nine times. The chain combines TRBV27 with TRBJ2-5, with TRBD2 identical over 11 bases. This CDR3 region has 14 residues. Per germline, CDR1 MNHEY and CDR2 SMNVEV (reference sequence). With V trimmed by 5 bases and J by 5 bases, 4 bases remained unmatched. In nucleotides, the CDR3 is TGTGCCAGCAGTGTCCGACTAGCGGGGGAGACCCAGTACTTC. Translation gives CASSVRLAGETQYF.

A few counts support this clone. The chain combines TRBV7-8 with TRBJ1-1, with 8 bases that match TRBD1. Germline V gives CDR1 SGHVS, CDR2 FQNEAQ. This CDR3 region has 15 residues. V lost 2 bases and J lost 7; bases outside the gene matches: 9. CDR3 in amino acids: CASSLTPGGLGEAFF. CDR3 sequence (DNA): TGTGCCAGCAGCTTAACACCAGGGGGCTTGGGTGAAGCTTTCTTT.

This chain joins TRBV29-1 and TRBJ1-1; D is undetermined. The germline V gene has CDR1 SQVTM and CDR2 ANQGSEA. Trimming cost V 4 bases and J 1 base, with 10 bases left between them. The CDR3 is made up of 13 amino acids. The CDR3 sequence: CSVASEPNTEAFF. For the CDR3, the DNA is TGCAGCGTTGCCTCGGAGCCGAACACTGAAGCTTTCTTT.

V usage is TRBV5-1 and J usage is TRBJ1-4; a weak D match, TRBD1 (5 bases). The germline V gene encodes CDR1 SGHRS and CDR2 YFSETQ. Trimming took off 4 bases at V and 3 bases at J, with 13 bases between the two ends. There are 15 residues in the CDR3. The CDR3 region has the DNA TGCGCCAGCAGCGCCCTCGACAGACCTAATGAAAAACTGTTTTTT. Translating gives CASSALDRPNEKLFF.

The chain links TRBV2 to TRBJ1-2; 9 bases map to TRBD1. Germline lookup yields CDR1 SNHLY and CDR2 FYNNEI. V was clipped by 5 bases and J by 8 bases; unmatched bases: 3. The CDR3 has 12 amino acids. Written as DNA, the CDR3 is TGTGCCAGCAGTAGGACAGGGGACGGCTACACCTTC. Protein product: CASSRTGDGYTF.